This record looks at one TCR beta chain sequence and its context. The target antigen is unknown. The data were obtained in a study of T-cell reconstitution after alpha-beta-depleted transplantation in children. Whole-study findings and limits: At the one-year point after transplant, T-cell counts and TCRbeta diversity were found to come mostly from T cells that had been newly produced.

The CDR3 has 14 residues. Germline V CDR1 and CDR2: SQVTM, ANQGSEA. It was with unique molecular identifiers that the TCRbeta library was prepared. TCRdb ran MiXCR on the PCR reads and lists one entry per CDR3 protein. The sample holds hundreds of thousands of distinct CDR3 sequences, about 21% seen once. The sample in question was PBMCs, mostly from graft donor cells, obtained 360 days after TCRalphabeta/CD19-depleted stem cell transplant. The chain has TRBV29-1 and TRBJ1-1; possible D gene TRBD1, 6 bases. This receptor was identified in a boy younger than two who had a stem cell transplant for acute myeloid leukemia, so the T cells may come from the graft donor. The CDR3 DNA sequence: TGCAGTGTTCAGGGGACACTCGGGAACACTGAAGCTTTCTTT. Its translation is CSVQGTLGNTEAFF.